This TCR beta chain was captured by sequencing in a study of CD8+CD57+ T cells in acquired aplastic anemia. Study overall: Each DNA sample taken from sorted CD4+ and CD8+ cells came to about 3.2 ug on average. Findings of the study overall: Common to patients and controls were twenty-nine CD8+ CDR3 sequences. Patients showed no significant difference from controls in CD8+ Simpson's diversity.

The CDR3 has 14 amino acids. Trimming removed 0 bases from V and 5 bases from J, with 10 bases in between. Germline V gene sequence: CDR1 SGDLS, CDR2 YYNGEE. Previously, flow cytometry had revealed CD8+CD57+ cell expansion in the patients chosen for sequencing. The cohort consisted entirely of patients having severe acquired aplastic anemia. Concerning this clonotype: Its antigen is not known.

Genomic DNA was employed as the template in profiling TCR beta VDJ and CDR3. TCRdb re-called the reads with MiXCR, one entry per CDR3 protein. The table records about 180,000 distinct CDR3 sequences, 45% to 60% of them present only once. This TCR was sampled from a human donor with aplastic anemia. The sequenced material came from sorted CD4+, CD8+, or CD8+CD57+ T cells (not recorded which) from PBMCs. The chain is built from TRBV9 and TRBJ2-3; D ambiguous. The CDR3 loop reads CASSVAPQRDTQYF. CDR3 nucleotide sequence: TGTGCCAGCAGCGTAGCACCGCAGAGAGATACGCAGTATTTT.